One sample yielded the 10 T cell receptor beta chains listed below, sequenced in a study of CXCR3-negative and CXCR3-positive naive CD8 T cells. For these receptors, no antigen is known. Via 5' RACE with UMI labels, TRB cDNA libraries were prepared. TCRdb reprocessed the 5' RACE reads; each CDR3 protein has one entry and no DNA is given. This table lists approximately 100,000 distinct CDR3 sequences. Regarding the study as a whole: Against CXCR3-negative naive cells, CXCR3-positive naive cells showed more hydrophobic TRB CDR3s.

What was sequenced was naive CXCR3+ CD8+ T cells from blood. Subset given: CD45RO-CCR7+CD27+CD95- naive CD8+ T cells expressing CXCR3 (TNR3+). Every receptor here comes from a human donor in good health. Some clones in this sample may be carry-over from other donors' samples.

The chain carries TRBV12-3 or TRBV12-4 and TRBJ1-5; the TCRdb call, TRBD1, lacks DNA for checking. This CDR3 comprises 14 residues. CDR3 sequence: CASSQGQGWQPQHF.

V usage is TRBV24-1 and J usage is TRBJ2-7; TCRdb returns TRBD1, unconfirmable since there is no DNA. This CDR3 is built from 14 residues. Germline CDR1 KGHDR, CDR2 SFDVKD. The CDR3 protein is CATSDLLDSNEQYF.

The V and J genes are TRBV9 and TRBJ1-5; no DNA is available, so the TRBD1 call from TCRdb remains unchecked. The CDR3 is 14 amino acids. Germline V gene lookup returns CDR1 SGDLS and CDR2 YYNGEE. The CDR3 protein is CASSAGTGNQPQHF.

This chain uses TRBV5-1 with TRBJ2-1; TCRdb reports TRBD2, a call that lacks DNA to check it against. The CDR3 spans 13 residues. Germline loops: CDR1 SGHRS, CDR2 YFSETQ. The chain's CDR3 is CASSPGLFNEQFF.

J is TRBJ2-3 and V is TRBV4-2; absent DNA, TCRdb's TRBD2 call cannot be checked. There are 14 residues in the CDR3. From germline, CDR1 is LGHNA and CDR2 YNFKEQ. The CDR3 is CASSGTSDTDTQYF.

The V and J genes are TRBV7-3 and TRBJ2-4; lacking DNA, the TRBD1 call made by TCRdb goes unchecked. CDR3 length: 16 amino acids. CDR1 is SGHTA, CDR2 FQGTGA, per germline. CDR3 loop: CASSLIRGLAKNIQYF.

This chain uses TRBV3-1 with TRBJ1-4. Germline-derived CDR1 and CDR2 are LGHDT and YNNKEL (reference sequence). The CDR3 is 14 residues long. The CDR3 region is CASSQGLLDEKLFF.

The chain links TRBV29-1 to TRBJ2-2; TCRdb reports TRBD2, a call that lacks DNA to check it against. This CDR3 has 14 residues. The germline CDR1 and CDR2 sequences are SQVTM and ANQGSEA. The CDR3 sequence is CSVVEGPNTGELFF.

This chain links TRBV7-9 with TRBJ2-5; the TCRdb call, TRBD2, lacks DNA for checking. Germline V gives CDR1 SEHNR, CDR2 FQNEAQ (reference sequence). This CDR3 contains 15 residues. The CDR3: CASSSRQRERETQYF. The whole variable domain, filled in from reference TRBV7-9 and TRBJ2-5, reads DTGVSQNPRHKITKRGQNVTFRCDPISEHNRLYWYRQTLGQGPEFLTYFQNEAQLEKSRLLSDRFSAERPKGSFSTLEIQRTEQGDSAMYLCASSSRQRERETQYFGPGTRLLVL.

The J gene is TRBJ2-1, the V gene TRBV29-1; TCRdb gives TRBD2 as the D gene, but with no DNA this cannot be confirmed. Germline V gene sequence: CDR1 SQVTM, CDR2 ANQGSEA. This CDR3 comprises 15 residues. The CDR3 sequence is CSVEPAGGPYNEQFF.